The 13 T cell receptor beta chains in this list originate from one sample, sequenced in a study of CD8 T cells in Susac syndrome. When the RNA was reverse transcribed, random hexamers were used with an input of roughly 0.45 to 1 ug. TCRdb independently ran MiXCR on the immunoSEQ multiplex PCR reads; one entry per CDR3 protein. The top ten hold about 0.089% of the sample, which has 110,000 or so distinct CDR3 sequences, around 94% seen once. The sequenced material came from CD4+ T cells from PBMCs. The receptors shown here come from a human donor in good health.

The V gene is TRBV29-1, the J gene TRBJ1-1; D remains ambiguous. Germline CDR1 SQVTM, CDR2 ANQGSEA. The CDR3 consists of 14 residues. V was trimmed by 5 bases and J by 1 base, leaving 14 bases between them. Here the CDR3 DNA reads TGCAGCGTTCAATTGAGGGCAGCGAACACTGAAGCTTTCTTT. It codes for CSVQLRAANTEAFF.

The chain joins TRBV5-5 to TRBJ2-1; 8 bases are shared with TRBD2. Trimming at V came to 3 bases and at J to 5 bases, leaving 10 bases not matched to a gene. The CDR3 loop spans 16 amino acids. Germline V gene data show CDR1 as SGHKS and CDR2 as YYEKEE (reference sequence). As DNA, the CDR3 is TGTGCCAGCAGCTCCGGGACTAGGACACCTAACAATGAGCAGTTCTTC. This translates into CASSSGTRTPNNEQFF.

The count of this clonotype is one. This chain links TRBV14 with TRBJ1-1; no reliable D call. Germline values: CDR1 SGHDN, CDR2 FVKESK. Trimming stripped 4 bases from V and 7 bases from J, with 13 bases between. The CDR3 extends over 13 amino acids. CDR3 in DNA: TGTGCCAGCAGCCGGGTGAGGGTGGGTGAAGCTTTCTTT. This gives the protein CASSRVRVGEAFF.

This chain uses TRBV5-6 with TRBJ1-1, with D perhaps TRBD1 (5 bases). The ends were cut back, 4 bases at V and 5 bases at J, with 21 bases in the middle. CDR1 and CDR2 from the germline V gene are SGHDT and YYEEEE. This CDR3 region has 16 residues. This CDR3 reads CASSGTWEFGETEAFF. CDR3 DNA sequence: TGTGCCAGCAGCGGGACTTGGGAGTTTGGTGAGACTGAAGCTTTCTTT.

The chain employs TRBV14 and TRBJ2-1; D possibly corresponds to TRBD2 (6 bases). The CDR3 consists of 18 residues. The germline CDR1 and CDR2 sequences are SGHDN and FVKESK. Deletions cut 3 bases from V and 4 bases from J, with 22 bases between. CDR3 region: CASSQGLGRYSGYNEQFF. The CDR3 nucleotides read TGTGCCAGCAGCCAGGGTCTAGGGAGGTATTCAGGTTACAATGAGCAGTTCTTC.

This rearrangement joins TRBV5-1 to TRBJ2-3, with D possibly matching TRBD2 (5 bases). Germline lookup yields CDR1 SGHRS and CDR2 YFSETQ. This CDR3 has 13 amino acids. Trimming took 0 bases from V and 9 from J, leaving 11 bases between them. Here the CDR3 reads CASSLARGRTQYF. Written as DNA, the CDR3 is TGCGCCAGCAGCTTGGCTCGGGGAAGGACGCAGTATTTT.

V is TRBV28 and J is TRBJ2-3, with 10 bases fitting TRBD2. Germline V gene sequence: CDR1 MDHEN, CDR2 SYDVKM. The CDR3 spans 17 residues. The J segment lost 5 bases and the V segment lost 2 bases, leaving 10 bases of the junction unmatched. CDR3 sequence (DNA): TGTGCCAGCAGTTTAACGGCTAGCGGGAGTGGGGGAGATACGCAGTATTTT. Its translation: CASSLTASGSGGDTQYF.

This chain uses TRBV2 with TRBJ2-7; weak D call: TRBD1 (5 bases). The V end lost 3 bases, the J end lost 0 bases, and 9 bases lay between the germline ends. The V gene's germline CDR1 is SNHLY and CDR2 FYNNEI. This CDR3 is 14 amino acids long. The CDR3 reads CASSEQGGSYEQYF. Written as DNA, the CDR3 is TGTGCCAGCAGTGAGCAGGGTGGCTCCTACGAGCAGTACTTC.

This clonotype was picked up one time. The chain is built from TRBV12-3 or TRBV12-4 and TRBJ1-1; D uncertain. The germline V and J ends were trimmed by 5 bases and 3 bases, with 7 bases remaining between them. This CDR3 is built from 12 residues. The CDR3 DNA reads TGTGCCAGCAGTGCACTGGACACTGAAGCTTTCTTT. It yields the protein CASSALDTEAFF.

CDR3 loop: CASSTQGNTEAFF. Here the CDR3 DNA reads TGTGCCAGCAGCACACAGGGAAACACTGAAGCTTTCTTT. The chain combines TRBV7-2 with TRBJ1-1, with a possible D match to TRBD1 (6 bases). The CDR3 extends over 13 amino acids. V lost 5 bases and J 2 bases, leaving 9 bases between the germline ends. Germline loops: CDR1 SGHTA, CDR2 FQGNSA.

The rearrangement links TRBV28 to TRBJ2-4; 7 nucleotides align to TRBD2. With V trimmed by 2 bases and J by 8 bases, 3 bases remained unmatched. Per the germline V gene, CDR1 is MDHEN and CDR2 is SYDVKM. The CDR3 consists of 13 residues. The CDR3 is CASSLGGSDIQYF. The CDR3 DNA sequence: TGTGCCAGCAGTTTAGGCGGGAGTGACATTCAGTACTTC. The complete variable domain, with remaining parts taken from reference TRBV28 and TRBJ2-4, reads DVKVTQSSRYLVKRTGEKVFLECVQDMDHENMFWYRQDPGLGLRLIYFSYDVKMKEKGDIPEGYSVSREKKERFSLILESASTNQTSMYLCASSLGGSDIQYFGAGTRLSVL.

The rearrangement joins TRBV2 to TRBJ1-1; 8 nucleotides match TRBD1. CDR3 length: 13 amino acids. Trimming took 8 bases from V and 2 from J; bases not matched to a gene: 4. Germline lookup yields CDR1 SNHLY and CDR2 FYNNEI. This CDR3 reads CASLDRANTEAFF. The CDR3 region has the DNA TGTGCCAGCTTGGACAGGGCCAACACTGAAGCTTTCTTT.

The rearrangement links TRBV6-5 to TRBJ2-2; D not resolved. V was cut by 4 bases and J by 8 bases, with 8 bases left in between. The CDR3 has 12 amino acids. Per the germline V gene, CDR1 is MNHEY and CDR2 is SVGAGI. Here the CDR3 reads CASSSLGGELFF. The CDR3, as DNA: TGTGCCAGCAGTTCCCTAGGAGGGGAGCTGTTTTTT.